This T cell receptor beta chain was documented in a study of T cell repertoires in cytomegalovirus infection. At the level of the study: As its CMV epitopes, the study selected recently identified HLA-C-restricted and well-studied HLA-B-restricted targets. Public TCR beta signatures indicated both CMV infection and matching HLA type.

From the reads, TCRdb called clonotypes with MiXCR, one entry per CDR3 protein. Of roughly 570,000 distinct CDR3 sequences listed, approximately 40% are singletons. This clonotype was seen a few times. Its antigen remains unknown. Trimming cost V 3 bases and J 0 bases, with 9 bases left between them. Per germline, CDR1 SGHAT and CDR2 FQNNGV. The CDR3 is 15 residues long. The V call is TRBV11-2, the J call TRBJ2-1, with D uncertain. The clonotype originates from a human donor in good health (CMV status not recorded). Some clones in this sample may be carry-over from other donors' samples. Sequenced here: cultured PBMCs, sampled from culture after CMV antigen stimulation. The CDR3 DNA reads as TGTGCCAGCAGCTTCGAAGCTGGCTCCTACAATGAGCAGTTCTTC. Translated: CASSFEAGSYNEQFF.